The 5 T cell receptor beta chains in this list originate from one sample, sequenced in a study of T cells in Graves' hyperthyroidism and ophthalmopathy. What was amplified from RNA transcripts were TCR beta CDR3 regions. First-round RT-PCR with HTBI primers amplified the TCR CDR3 region. TCRdb analysed the multiplex PCR reads with MiXCR anew, one entry per CDR3 protein. The repertoire holds 360,000 or so distinct CDR3 sequences, with roughly 15% as singletons. Input material: blood. The source is a woman aged 55 to 70 with Graves' ophthalmopathy.

The sample holds many counts of this clonotype. The chain couples TRBV18 to TRBJ2-7; D is possibly TRBD1 or TRBD2 (5 bases each). The CDR3 runs 13 residues. CDR1 KGHSH and CDR2 LQKENI come from the germline V gene. V lost 2 bases to trimming and J lost 3 bases, with 8 bases between them. CDR3 coding DNA: TGTGCCAGCTCACCAGGGGACCTCTACGAGCAGTACTTC. Protein: CASSPGDLYEQYF.

The V and J genes are TRBV6-1 and TRBJ2-7, with D possibly matching TRBD1 (6 bases). This CDR3 region has 12 residues. The V and J ends lost 10 bases and 3 bases respectively, with 13 bases between them. Germline CDR1 reads MNHNS; CDR2 reads SASEGT. This CDR3 is CATAGTHYEQYF. CDR3 DNA sequence: TGTGCCACCGCCGGGACACACTACGAGCAGTACTTC.

This clonotype was seen at least ten times. V usage is TRBV7-8 and J usage is TRBJ2-7; no firm D call. Per germline, CDR1 SGHVS and CDR2 FQNEAQ. The CDR3 consists of 13 residues. Trimming stripped 2 bases from V and 2 bases from J, with 7 bases between. CDR3 protein: CASSLMGPYEQYF. In DNA form, the CDR3 reads TGTGCCAGCAGCTTAATGGGTCCCTACGAGCAGTACTTC.

J is TRBJ1-1 and V is TRBV20-1; D might be TRBD1 (6 bases). V lost 0 bases, J lost 1 base, and 12 bases lay in between. CDR3 length equals 15 residues. CDR1 is DFQATT and CDR2 is SNEGSKA in the germline V gene (reference sequence). DNA for the CDR3: TGCAGTGCTAGAGATTGGGGCAGGGGGAACACTGAAGCTTTCTTT. Residues: CSARDWGRGNTEAFF.

With regard to this clonotype: A much larger clone differs by one base, so this may be a read error. Since no conserved phenylalanine or tryptophan closes the CDR3, a read error is the likely cause. CDR3 loop: CASSPPGDRYNEQFS. The CDR3 coding sequence is TGTGCCAGCAGTCCTCCGGGAGACCGCTACAATGAGCAGTTCTCC. The chain employs TRBV2 and TRBJ2-1; tentatively, D is TRBD2 (6 bases). The length of the CDR3 is 15 residues. Trimming pared 5 bases from V and 3 bases from J, leaving 14 bases between. Germline loops: CDR1 SNHLY, CDR2 FYNNEI.